The present TCR beta chain was sequenced within a study of T cell changes during pregnancy in multiple sclerosis. Some clones are missing from TCRdb's copy, which holds only in-frame ones; the method was immunoSEQ multiplex PCR. The data show 100,000 to 140,000 clones, around 92% seen once. Deletions cut 0 bases from V and 3 bases from J, with 12 bases between. The length of the CDR3 is 15 residues. Germline loops: CDR1 SGDLS, CDR2 YYNGEE. The TCR was taken from a female donor in good health, enrolled as a control in a pregnancy study. This chain connects TRBV9 to TRBJ1-2, with TRBD1 as a possible D gene (5 bases). The sequences come from peripheral blood, collected in the third trimester of pregnancy. CDR3 sequence reads: CASSVVGGVHYGYTF. CDR3 DNA sequence: TGTGCCAGCAGCGTAGTGGGGGGGGTCCACTATGGCTACACCTTC.